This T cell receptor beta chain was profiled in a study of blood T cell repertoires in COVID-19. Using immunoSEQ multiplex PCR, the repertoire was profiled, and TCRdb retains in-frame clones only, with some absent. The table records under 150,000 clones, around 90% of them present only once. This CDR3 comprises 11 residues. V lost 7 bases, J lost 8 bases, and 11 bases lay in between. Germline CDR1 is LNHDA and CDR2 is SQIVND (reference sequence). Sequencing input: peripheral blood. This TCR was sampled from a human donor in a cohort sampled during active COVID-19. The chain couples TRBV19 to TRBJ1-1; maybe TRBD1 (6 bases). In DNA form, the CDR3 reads TGTGCCAGTACCGCCGGACAGGAAGCTTTCTTT. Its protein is CASTAGQEAFF.